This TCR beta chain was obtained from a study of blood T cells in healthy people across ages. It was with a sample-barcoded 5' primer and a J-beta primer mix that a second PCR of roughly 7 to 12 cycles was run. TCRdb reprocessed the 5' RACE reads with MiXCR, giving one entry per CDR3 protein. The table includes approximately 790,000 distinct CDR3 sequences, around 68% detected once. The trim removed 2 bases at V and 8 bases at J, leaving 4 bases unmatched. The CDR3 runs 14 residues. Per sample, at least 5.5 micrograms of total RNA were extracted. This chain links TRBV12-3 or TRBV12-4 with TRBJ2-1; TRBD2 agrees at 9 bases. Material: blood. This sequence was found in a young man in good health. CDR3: CASSLRRGGDEQFF. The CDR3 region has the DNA TGTGCCAGCAGTTTAAGGCGGGGGGGAGATGAGCAGTTCTTC.